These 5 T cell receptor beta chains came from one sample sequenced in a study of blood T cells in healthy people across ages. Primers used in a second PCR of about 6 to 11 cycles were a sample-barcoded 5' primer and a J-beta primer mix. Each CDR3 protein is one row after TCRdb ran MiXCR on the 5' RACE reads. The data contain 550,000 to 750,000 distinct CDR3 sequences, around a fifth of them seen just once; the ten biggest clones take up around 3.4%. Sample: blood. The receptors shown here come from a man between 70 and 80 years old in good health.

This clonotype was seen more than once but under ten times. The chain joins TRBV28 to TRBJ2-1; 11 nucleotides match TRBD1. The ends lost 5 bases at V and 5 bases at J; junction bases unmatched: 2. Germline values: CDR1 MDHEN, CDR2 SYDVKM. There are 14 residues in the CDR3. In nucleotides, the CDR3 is TGTGCCAGCAGTAGGGACAGGGGGGACAATGAGCAGTTCTTC. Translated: CASSRDRGDNEQFF.

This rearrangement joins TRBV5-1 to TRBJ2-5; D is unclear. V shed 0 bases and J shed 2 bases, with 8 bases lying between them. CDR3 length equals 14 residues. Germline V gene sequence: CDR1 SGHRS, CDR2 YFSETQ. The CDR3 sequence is CASSLEWGQETQYF. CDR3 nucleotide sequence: TGCGCCAGCAGCTTGGAATGGGGTCAAGAGACCCAGTACTTC.

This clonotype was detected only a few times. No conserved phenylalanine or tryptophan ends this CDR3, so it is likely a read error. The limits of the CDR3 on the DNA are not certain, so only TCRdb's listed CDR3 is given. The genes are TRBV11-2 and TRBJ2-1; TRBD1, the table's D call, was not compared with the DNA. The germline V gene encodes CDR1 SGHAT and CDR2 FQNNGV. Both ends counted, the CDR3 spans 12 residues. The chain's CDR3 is CASSLVETGASL.

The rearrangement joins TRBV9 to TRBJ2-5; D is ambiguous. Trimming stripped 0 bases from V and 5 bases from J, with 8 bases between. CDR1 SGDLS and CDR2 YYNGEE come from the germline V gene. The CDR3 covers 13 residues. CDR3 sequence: CASSVGTDETQYF. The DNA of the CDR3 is TGTGCCAGCAGCGTAGGGACGGACGAGACCCAGTACTTC.

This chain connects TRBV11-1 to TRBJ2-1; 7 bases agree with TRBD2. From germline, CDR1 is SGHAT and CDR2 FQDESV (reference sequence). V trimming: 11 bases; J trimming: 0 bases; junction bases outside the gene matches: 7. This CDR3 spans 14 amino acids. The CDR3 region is CAGRAGDSYNEQFF. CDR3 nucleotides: TGTGCCGGTCGCGCGGGAGACTCCTACAATGAGCAGTTCTTC.